This T cell receptor beta chain emerged from a study of cytomegalovirus exposure and HLA in healthy donors. Study conclusions and caveats: The authors judged a highly shared variant cluster likely a sequencing artifact. HLA alleles showed associations with 16,951 TCR beta sequences in a later analysis, at a 0.05 false discovery rate. Later analysis showed most CMV-associated TCR beta chains appearing HLA-restricted.

The donors (healthy individuals) were bone marrow donors. CDR3 length: 17 amino acids. The V segment lost 1 base and the J segment 6 bases; nucleotides outside the gene matches: 10. Germline V gene lookup returns CDR1 SGHNT and CDR2 YENEEA. In regard to this clone: The antigen remains unidentified.

This PCR relied on a set of 60 Vbeta primers and 13 Jbeta primers. TCRdb's table, derived via immunoSEQ multiplex PCR, lists solely in-frame clones and lacks some. Found here are approximately 160,000 clones, 80% of them singletons; the top ten hold around 7.3%. The receptor was derived from a man between 25 and 39 years old in good health and CMV-seropositive. The chain couples TRBV11-3 to TRBJ1-1, with TRBD1 identical over 11 bases. The sequenced sample consisted of PBMCs. This CDR3 reads CASSLGTGGAKGAEAFF. The CDR3 bases are TGTGCCAGCAGCTTAGGGACAGGGGGCGCAAAGGGCGCTGAAGCTTTCTTT.